This T cell receptor (beta chain) stems from a study of T cells in Graves' hyperthyroidism and ophthalmopathy. Study-level information: Peripheral blood specimens were obtained at initial diagnosis, prior to any treatment.

This clonotype was recorded many times. RNA transcripts provided the source from which TCR beta CDR3 regions were amplified. The study used the HTBI primer set for a first-round RT-PCR of the TCR CDR3. TCRdb analysed the multiplex PCR reads with MiXCR anew, one entry per CDR3 protein. The sample carries about 610,000 distinct CDR3 sequences, roughly 14% recorded once. V was shortened by 0 bases and J by 1 base, with 9 bases between the two germline ends. The CDR3 spans 16 residues. Germline lookup yields CDR1 SGHTA and CDR2 FQGTGA. Sequences were obtained from blood. This chain joins TRBV7-3 and TRBJ2-2; D gene ambiguous. This TCR derives from a middle-aged woman with Graves' ophthalmopathy. CDR3 residues: CASSLTPAGNTGELFF. In DNA form, the CDR3 reads TGTGCCAGCAGCTTAACTCCGGCAGGGAACACCGGGGAGCTGTTTTTT.